The next 3 T cell receptor beta chains were all read from a single sample in a study of cytomegalovirus exposure and HLA in healthy donors. PCR employed 60 Vbeta and 13 Jbeta primers. Sequencing was performed with immunoSEQ multiplex PCR; in TCRdb, only in-frame clones are kept and a portion is missing. The sample contains roughly 200,000 clones, about 86% of which appear only once. Sequenced sample: PBMCs. The receptor set was obtained from a woman aged 30 to 39 in good health and CMV-seronegative.

The V and J genes are TRBV18 and TRBJ2-1, with a weak D call TRBD1 (6 bases). The CDR3 loop spans 14 amino acids. Trimming removed 5 bases from V and 0 bases from J, with 8 bases in between. The germline V gene has CDR1 KGHSH and CDR2 LQKENI. The CDR3 region has the DNA TGTGCCAGCTCAAAAGGGGGCTCCTACAATGAGCAGTTCTTC. Translation gives CASSKGGSYNEQFF.

The gene calls are TRBV6-5 and TRBJ2-1; D is undetermined. Looked up from germline, CDR1 is MNHEY and CDR2 is SVGAGI. This CDR3 has 13 residues. The V gene lost 0 bases and the J gene lost 14 bases, with 14 bases spanning the gap. The CDR3 sequence: CASSYSSGAVEFF. For the CDR3, the DNA is TGTGCCAGCAGTTACTCGAGTGGTGCGGTGGAGTTCTTC.

The gene calls are TRBV11-2 and TRBJ2-3; TRBD2 matches 9 bases. The CDR3 is made up of 16 amino acids. V dropped 2 bases and J dropped 5; count of bases not matched to a gene: 8. Germline V gives CDR1 SGHAT, CDR2 FQNNGV. The CDR3 region is CASSLRKREEVDTQYF. The CDR3 nucleotides read TGTGCCAGCAGCTTACGTAAGCGGGAGGAGGTAGATACGCAGTATTTT.